Reported below is one T cell receptor beta chain. Its target is unknown. Method: immunoSEQ multiplex PCR; TCRdb's copy keeps in-frame clones and lacks some. The sample records about 75,000 clones, 90% being singletons. Germline V gene data show CDR1 as SGHTA and CDR2 as FQGNSA. The CDR3 runs 13 residues. These data originate in a study of OX40 agonist ivuxolimab in advanced cancers. Study information: The treatment was a fully human IgG2 OX40 agonist, ivuxolimab. Partial responses occurred in three patients (one hepatocellular carcinoma, two cutaneous melanoma). People in dose escalation had one of these cancers: hepatocellular carcinoma, melanoma, renal cell or head and neck cancer.

Study-wide points: Expanded clones were, on average, more numerous in CD8+ T cells than in CD4+.

J is TRBJ2-5 and V is TRBV7-2, with 7 nucleotides matching TRBD1. TRBJ2-7 matches the DNA end more closely, so the J call is doubtful. The TCR originated in an adult with an advanced solid tumor such as melanoma, head and neck, liver or kidney cancer. Specimen: CD4+ or CD8+ T cells sorted from blood, collected in a trial of the OX40 agonist ivuxolimab. The CDR3 loop is CASSSRQGGEQYF. The CDR3 nucleotides read TGTGCCAGCAGTTCTAGACAGGGCGGCGAGCAGTACTTC.